This TCR beta chain comes out of a study of T cell responses to AZD1222 COVID-19 vaccine. Study findings and constraints: Spike was spanned by vaccine-associated CD4 TCRs, with dominance at 160-218 and 743-854.

Germline assignment: CDR1 LGHDT and CDR2 YNNKEL (reference sequence). This CDR3 is 15 amino acids long. V gave up 2 bases and J gave up 1 base; unmatched junction bases: 4. As for this clone: Its antigen is not identified.

Some clones are missing from TCRdb's copy, which holds only in-frame ones; the method was immunoSEQ multiplex PCR. The repertoire has 120,000 to 150,000 clones, 75% to 95% of them found once; the top ten carry about 3%. The chain recombines TRBV3-1 (or the pseudogene TRBV3-2) with TRBJ1-1; 7 positions match TRBD1. The specimen comprised peripheral blood, sampled on day 0 of MenACWY control vaccination. This TCR was sampled from an adult in good health. The CDR3 spells CASSQMGQTNTEAFF. The CDR3 nucleotides read TGTGCCAGCAGCCAAATGGGACAGACGAACACTGAAGCTTTCTTT.